This TCR beta chain appears in the sequencing data of a study of blood T cell repertoires in COVID-19. Across the whole study: Sample material is recorded as cDNA or gDNA derived from T cells, B-cell-depleted T cells, or PBMCs.

In germline, CDR1 is SGHRS, CDR2 YFSETQ. Trimming cost V 2 bases and J 1 base, with 21 bases left between them. The CDR3 runs 19 residues. All exposed participants met a person with COVID-19 within 2 weeks before entering the study. The method was immunoSEQ multiplex PCR; TCRdb's version includes in-frame clones alone and lacks a portion of them. The sample shows more than 300,000 clones, 85% to 95% of them seen only once. The chain links TRBV5-1 to TRBJ2-2, with D maybe TRBD2 (7 bases). Sequenced input: PBMCs or T cells enriched from blood (not recorded which). This clonotype was sampled from a woman aged 25 to 39 who had been exposed to COVID-19. The CDR3 DNA reads TGCGCCAGCAGCTTCCCGTTTGGCGGGGGCCCGGGGAACACCGGGGAGCTGTTTTTT. Amino acid sequence: CASSFPFGGGPGNTGELFF.